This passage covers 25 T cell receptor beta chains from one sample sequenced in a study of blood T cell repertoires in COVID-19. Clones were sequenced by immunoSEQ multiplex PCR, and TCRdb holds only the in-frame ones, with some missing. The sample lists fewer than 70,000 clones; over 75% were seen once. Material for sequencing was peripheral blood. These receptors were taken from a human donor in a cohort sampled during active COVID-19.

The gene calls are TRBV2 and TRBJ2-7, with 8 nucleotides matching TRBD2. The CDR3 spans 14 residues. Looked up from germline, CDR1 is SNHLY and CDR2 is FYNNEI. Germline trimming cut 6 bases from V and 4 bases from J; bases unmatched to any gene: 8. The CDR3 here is CASRRGGLIYEQYF. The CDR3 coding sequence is TGTGCCAGCAGACGGGGGGGTCTCATATACGAGCAGTACTTC. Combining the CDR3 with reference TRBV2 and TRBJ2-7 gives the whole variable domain EPEVTQTPSHQVTQMGQEVILRCVPISNHLYFYWYRQILGQKVEFLVSFYNNEISEKSEIFDDQFSVERPDGSNFTLKIRSTKLEDSAMYFCASRRGGLIYEQYFGPGTRLTVT.

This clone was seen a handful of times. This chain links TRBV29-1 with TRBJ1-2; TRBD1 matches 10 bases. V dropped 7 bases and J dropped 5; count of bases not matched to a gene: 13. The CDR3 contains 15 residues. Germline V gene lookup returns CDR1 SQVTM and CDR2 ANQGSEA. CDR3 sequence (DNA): TGCAGCGCCCTACTGGACAGGGGGGATATTTATGGCTACACCTTC. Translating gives CSALLDRGDIYGYTF.

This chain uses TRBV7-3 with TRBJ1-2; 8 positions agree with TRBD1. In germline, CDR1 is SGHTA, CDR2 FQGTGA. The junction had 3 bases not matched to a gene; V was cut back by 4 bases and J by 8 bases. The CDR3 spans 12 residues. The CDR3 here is CASSSRGRGYTF. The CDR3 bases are TGTGCCAGCAGCTCCAGGGGGCGAGGCTACACCTTC.

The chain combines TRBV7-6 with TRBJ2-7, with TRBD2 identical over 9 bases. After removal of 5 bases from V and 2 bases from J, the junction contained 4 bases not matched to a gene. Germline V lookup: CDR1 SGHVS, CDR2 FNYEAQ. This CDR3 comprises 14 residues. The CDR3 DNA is TGTGCCAGCAGCGAACTAGCGGGTGCCTACGAGCAGTACTTC. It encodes CASSELAGAYEQYF.

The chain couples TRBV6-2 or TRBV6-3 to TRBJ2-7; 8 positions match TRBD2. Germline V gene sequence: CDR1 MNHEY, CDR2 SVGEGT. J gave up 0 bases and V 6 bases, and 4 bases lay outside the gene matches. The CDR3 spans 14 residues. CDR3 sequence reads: CASSRGGSSYEQYF. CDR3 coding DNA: TGTGCCAGCAGCCGGGGGGGGAGCTCCTACGAGCAGTACTTC.

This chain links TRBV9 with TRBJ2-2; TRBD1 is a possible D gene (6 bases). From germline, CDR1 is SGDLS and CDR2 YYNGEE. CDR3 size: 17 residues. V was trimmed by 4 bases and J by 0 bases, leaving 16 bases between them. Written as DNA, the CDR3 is TGTGCCAGCAGCTTCCGGTACAGGGCCTCGAACACCGGGGAGCTGTTTTTT. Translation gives CASSFRYRASNTGELFF. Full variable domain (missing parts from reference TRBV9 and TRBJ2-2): DSGVTQTPKHLITATGQRVTLRCSPRSGDLSVYWYQQSLDQGLQFLIQYYNGEERAKGNILERFSAQQFPDLHSELNLSSLELGDSALYFCASSFRYRASNTGELFFGEGSRLTVL.

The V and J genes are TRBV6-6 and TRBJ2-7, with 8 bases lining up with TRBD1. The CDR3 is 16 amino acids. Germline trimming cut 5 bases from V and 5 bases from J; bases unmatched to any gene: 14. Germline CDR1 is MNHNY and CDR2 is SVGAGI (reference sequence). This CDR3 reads CASSTNRGYPLDEQYF. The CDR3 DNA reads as TGTGCCAGCAGTACGAACAGGGGGTATCCGCTGGACGAGCAGTACTTC.

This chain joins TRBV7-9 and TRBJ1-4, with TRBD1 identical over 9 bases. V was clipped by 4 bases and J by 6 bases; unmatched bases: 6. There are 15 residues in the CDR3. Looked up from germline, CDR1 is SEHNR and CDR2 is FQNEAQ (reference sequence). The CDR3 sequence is CASSSPTGGDEKLFF. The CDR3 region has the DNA TGTGCCAGCAGCTCTCCGACAGGGGGAGATGAAAAACTGTTTTTT.

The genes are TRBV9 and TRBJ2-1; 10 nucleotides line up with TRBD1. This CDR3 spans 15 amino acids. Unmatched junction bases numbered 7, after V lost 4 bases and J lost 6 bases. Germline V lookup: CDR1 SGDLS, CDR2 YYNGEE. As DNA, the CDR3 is TGTGCCAGCAGCCCCGGGACAGGGGTTGGCAATGAGCAGTTCTTC. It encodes CASSPGTGVGNEQFF.

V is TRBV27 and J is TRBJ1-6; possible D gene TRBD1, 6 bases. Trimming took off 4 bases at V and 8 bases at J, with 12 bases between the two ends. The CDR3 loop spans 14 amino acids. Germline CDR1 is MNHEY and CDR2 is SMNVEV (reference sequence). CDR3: CASSSGARYSPLHF. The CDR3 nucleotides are TGTGCCAGCAGTTCAGGGGCGAGGTATTCACCCCTCCACTTT.

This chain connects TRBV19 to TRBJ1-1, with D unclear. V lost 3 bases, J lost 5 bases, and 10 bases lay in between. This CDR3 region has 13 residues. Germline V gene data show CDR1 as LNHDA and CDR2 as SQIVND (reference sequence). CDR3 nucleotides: TGTGCCAGTAGTATCGGGTTGTTGACTGAAGCTTTCTTT. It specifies CASSIGLLTEAFF. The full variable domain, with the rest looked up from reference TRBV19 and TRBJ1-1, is DGGITQSPKYLFRKEGQNVTLSCEQNLNHDAMYWYRQDPGQGLRLIYYSQIVNDFQKGDIAEGYSVSREKKESFPLTVTSAQKNPTAFYLCASSIGLLTEAFFGQGTRLTVV.

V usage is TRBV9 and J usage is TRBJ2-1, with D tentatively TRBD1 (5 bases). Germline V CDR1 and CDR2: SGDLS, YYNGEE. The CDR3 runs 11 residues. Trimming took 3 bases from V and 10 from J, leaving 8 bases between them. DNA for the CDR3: TGTGCCAGCAGCGACCCAGGGGAGCAGTTCTTC. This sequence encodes CASSDPGEQFF. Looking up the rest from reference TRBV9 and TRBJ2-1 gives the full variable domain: DSGVTQTPKHLITATGQRVTLRCSPRSGDLSVYWYQQSLDQGLQFLIQYYNGEERAKGNILERFSAQQFPDLHSELNLSSLELGDSALYFCASSDPGEQFFGPGTRLTVL.

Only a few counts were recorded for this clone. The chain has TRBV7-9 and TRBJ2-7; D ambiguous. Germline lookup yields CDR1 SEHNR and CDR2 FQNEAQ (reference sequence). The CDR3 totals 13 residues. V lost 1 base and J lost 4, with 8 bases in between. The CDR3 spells CASSLGHQYEQYF. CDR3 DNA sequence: TGTGCCAGCAGCTTAGGACACCAATACGAGCAGTACTTC.

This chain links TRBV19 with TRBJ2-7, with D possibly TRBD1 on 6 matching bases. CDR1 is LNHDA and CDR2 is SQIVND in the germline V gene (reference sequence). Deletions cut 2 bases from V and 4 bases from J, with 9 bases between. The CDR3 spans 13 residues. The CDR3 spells CASSIQGRYEQYF. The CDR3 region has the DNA TGTGCCAGTAGTATACAGGGGCGTTACGAGCAGTACTTC. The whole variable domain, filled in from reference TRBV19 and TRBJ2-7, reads DGGITQSPKYLFRKEGQNVTLSCEQNLNHDAMYWYRQDPGQGLRLIYYSQIVNDFQKGDIAEGYSVSREKKESFPLTVTSAQKNPTAFYLCASSIQGRYEQYFGPGTRLTVT.

CDR3 region: CASSVQGNTEAFF. The CDR3, as DNA: TGTGCCAGCAGCGTACAGGGTAACACTGAAGCTTTCTTT. The chain joins TRBV11-2 to TRBJ1-1; TRBD1 is a possible D gene (6 bases). The CDR3 contains 13 residues. V was pared by 5 bases and J by 2 bases, with 9 bases between. Germline CDR1 is SGHAT and CDR2 is FQNNGV.

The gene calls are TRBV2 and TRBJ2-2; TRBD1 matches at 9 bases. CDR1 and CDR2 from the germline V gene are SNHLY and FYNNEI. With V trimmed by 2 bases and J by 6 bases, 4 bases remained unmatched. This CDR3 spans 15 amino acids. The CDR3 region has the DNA TGTGCCAGCAGTGAACTAGGACAGGGGCCCGGGGAGCTGTTTTTT. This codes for CASSELGQGPGELFF.

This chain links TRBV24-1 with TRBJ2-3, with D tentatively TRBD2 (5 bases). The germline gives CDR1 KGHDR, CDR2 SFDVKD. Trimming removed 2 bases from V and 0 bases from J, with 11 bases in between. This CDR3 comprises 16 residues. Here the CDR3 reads CATSDSARTSTDTQYF. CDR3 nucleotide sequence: TGTGCCACCAGTGATTCCGCCAGGACTAGCACAGATACGCAGTATTTT.

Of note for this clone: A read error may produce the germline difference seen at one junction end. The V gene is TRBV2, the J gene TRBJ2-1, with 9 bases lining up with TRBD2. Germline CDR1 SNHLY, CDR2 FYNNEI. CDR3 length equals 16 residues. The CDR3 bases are TGTGCCAGCAGGGCCTGGGGGACTAGCAGTTACAATGGGCAGTTCTTC. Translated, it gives CASRAWGTSSYNGQFF.

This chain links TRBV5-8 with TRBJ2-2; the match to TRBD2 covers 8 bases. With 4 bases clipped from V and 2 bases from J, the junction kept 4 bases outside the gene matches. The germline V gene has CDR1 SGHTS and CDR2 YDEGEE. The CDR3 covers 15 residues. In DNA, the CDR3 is TGTGCCAGCAGCCGCGGGACTAGTAACACCGGGGAGCTGTTTTTT. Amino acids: CASSRGTSNTGELFF.

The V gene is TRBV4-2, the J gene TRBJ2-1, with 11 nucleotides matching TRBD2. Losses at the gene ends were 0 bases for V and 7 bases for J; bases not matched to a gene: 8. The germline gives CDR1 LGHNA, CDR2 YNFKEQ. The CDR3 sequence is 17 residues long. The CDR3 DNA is TGTGCCAGCAGCCAAGATTGGACTAGCGGGTGGATGAATGAGCAGTTCTTC. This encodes CASSQDWTSGWMNEQFF.

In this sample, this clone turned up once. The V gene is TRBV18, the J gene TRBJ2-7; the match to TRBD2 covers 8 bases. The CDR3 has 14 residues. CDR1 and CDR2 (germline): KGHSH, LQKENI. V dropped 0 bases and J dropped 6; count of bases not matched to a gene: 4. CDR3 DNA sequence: TGTGCCAGCTCACCACCCGGGGGGGCCCTCGAGCAGTACTTC. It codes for CASSPPGGALEQYF.

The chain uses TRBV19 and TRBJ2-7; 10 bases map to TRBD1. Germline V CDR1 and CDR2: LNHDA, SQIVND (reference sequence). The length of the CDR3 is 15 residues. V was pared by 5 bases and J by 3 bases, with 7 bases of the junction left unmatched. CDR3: CASSPRTGGVYEQYF. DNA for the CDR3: TGTGCCAGTAGTCCGAGGACAGGGGGGGTCTACGAGCAGTACTTC.

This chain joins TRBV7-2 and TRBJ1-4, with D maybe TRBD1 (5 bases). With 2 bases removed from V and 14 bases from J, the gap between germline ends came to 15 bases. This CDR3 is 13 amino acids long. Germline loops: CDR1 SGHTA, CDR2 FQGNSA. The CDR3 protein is CASSLNDRMGLFF. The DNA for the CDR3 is TGTGCCAGCAGCTTAAACGACAGAATGGGCCTGTTTTTT.

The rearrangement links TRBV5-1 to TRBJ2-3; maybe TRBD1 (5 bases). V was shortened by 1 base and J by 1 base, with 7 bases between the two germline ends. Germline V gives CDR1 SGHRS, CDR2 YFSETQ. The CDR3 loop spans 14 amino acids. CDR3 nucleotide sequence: TGCGCCAGCAGCTTGCGACAGCGCACAGATACGCAGTATTTT. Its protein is CASSLRQRTDTQYF. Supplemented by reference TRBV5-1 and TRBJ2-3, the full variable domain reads KAGVTQTPRYLIKTRGQQVTLSCSPISGHRSVSWYQQTPGQGLQFLFEYFSETQRNKGNFPGRFSGRQFSNSRSEMNVSTLELGDSALYLCASSLRQRTDTQYFGPGTRLTVL.

The CDR3 region is CASSLTSRGRGEQYF. In DNA, the CDR3 is TGTGCCAGCAGCTTAACAAGCAGGGGACGCGGCGAGCAGTACTTC. This sequence joins TRBV13 and TRBJ2-7; D is possibly TRBD1 (6 bases). Germline V gene sequence: CDR1 PRHDT, CDR2 FYEKMQ (reference sequence). The CDR3 is 15 amino acids. V lost 2 bases and J lost 6, with 17 bases in between.